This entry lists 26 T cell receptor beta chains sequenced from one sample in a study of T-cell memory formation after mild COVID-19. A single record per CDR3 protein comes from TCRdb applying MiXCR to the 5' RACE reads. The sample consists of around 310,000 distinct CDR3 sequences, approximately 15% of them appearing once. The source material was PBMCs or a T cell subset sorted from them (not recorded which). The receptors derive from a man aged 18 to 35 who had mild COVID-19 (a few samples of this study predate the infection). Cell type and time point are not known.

CDR3 loop: CASSPGGLGGWNEQFF. The CDR3, as DNA: TGTGCCAGCAGCCCCGGGGGGCTTGGGGGGTGGAATGAGCAGTTCTTC. The V call is TRBV11-2, the J call TRBJ2-1; D may be TRBD2 (7 bases). The CDR3 length is 16 residues. V lost 5 bases, J lost 7 bases, and 21 bases lay in between. The germline CDR1 and CDR2 sequences are SGHAT and FQNNGV.

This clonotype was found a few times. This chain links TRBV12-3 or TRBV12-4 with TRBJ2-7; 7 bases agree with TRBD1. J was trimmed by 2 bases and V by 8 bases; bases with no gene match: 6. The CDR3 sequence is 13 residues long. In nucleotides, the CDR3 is TGTGCCAGCGGACGAGACAGGGCCTACGAGCAGTACTTC. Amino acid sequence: CASGRDRAYEQYF.

The CDR3 here is CASSPSGMPRGAFF. CDR3 DNA: TGTGCCAGCAGCCCCAGTGGGATGCCCCGGGGAGCTTTCTTT. The chain combines TRBV6-5 with TRBJ1-1, with unresolved D. CDR1 MNHEY and CDR2 SVGAGI come from the germline V gene. The ends were cut back, 6 bases at V and 10 bases at J, with 21 bases in the middle. The CDR3 runs 14 residues.

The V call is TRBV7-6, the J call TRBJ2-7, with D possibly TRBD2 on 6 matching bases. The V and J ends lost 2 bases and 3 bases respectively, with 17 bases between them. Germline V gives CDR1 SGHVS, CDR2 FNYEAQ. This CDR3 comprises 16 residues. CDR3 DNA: TGTGCCAGCAGCTTAACGGATCCCGGGACTCGCTACGAGCAGTACTTC. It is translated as CASSLTDPGTRYEQYF. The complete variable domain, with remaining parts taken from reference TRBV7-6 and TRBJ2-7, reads GAGVSQSPRYKVTKRGQDVALRCDPISGHVSLYWYRQALGQGPEFLTYFNYEAQQDKSGLPNDRFSAERPEGSISTLTIQRTEQRDSAMYRCASSLTDPGTRYEQYFGPGTRLTVT.

In nucleotides, the CDR3 is TGTGCCAGCAGTTCAGGGAGTGTCATCGAGCAGTACTTC. As protein: CASSSGSVIEQYF. V gene TRBV12-3 or TRBV12-4 combines with J gene TRBJ2-7; either TRBD1 or TRBD2 may supply D (5 bases each). This CDR3 has 13 residues. The V gene lost 4 bases and the J gene lost 6 bases, with 13 bases spanning the gap.

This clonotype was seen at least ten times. CDR3 protein: CASSLGGTGGIHEQYF. CDR3 coding DNA: TGTGCCAGCAGCTTAGGTGGGACAGGGGGCATACACGAGCAGTACTTC. The V gene is TRBV11-2, the J gene TRBJ2-7; 12 nucleotides align to TRBD1. In germline, CDR1 is SGHAT, CDR2 FQNNGV. V trimming: 1 base; J trimming: 5 bases; junction bases outside the gene matches: 6. The CDR3 runs to 16 residues.

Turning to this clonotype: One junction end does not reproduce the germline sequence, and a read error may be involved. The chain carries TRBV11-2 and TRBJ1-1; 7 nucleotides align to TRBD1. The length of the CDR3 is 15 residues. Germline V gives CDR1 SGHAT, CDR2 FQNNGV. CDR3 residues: CASSSLIQGRTEDFF. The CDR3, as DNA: TGTGCCAGCAGCTCGTTAATACAGGGGCGGACTGAAGATTTCTTT.

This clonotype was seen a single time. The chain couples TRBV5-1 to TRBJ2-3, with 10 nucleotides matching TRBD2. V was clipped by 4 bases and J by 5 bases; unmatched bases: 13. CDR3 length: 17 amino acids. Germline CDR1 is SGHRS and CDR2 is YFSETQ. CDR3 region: CASSPQSGGADEDTQYF. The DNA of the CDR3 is TGCGCCAGCAGCCCACAGAGCGGGGGGGCCGATGAAGATACGCAGTATTTT.

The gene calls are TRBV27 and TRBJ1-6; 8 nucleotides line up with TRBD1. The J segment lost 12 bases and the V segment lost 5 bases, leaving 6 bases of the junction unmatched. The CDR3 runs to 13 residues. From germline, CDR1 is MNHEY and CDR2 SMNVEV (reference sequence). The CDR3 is CASSEGQVLPLHF. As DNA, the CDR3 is TGTGCCAGCAGTGAGGGACAGGTTTTACCCCTCCACTTT.

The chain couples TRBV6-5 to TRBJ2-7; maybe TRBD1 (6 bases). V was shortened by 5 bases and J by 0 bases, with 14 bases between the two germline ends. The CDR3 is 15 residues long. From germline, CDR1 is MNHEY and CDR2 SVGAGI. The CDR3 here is CASSKGDLSSYEQYV. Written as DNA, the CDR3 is TGTGCCAGCAGTAAGGGGGATTTAAGCTCCTACGAGCAGTACGTC.

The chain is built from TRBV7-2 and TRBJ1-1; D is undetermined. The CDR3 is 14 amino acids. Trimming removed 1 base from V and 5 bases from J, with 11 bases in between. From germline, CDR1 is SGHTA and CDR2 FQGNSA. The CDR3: CASSLEFGITEAFF. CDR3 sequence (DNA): TGTGCCAGCAGCTTAGAATTCGGCATTACTGAAGCTTTCTTT.

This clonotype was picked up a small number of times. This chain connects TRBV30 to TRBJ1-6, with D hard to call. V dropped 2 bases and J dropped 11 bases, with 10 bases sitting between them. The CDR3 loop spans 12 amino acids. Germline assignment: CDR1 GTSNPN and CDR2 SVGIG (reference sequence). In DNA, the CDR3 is TGTGCCTGGAGTCTAGGGTTGGCACCCCTCCACTTT. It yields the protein CAWSLGLAPLHF.

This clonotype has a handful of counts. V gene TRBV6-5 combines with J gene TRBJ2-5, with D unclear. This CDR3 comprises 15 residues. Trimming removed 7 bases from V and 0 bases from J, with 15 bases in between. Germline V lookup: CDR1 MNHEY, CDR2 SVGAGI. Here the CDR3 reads CASKVTSANQETQYF. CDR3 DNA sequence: TGTGCCAGCAAAGTTACATCCGCAAACCAAGAGACCCAGTACTTC.

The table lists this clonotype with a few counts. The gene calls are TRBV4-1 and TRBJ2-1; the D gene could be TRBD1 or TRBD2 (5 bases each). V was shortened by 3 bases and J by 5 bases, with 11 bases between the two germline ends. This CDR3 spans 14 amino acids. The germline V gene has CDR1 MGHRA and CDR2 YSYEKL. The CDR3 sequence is CASSQRDGHNEQFF. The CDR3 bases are TGCGCCAGCAGCCAGAGGGACGGACACAATGAGCAGTTCTTC.

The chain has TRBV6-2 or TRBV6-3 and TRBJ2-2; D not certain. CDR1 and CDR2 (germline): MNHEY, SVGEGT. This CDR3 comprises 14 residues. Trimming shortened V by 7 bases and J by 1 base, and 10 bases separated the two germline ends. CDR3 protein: CASIYPGNTGELFF. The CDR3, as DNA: TGTGCCAGCATCTACCCAGGGAACACCGGGGAGCTGTTTTTT.

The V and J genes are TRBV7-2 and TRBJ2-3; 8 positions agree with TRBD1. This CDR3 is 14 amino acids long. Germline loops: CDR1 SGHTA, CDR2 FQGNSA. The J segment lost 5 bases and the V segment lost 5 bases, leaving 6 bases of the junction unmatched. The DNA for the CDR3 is TGTGCCAGCAGCGTCCAGGGGGCGGGAGATACGCAGTATTTT. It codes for CASSVQGAGDTQYF.

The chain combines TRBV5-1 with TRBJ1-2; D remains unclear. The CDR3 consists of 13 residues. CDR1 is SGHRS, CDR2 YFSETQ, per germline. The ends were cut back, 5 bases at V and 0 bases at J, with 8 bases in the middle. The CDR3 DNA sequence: TGCGCCAGCAGGAAGGAACCTAACTATGGCTACACCTTC. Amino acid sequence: CASRKEPNYGYTF.

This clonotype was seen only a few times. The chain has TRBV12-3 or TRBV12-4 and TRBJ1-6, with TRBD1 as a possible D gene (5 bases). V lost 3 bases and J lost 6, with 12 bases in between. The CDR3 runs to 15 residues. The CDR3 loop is CASSFQGGGNSPLHF. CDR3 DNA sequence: TGTGCCAGCAGTTTCCAGGGTGGCGGTAATTCACCCCTCCACTTT.

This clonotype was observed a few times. The CDR3 protein is CASSLARRADTIYF. In DNA, the CDR3 is TGTGCCAGCAGTTTAGCGCGCAGGGCGGACACCATATATTTT. The gene calls are TRBV12-3 or TRBV12-4 and TRBJ1-3, with D tentatively TRBD1 (5 bases). V was cut by 0 bases and J by 8 bases, with 11 bases left in between. The CDR3 runs 14 residues.

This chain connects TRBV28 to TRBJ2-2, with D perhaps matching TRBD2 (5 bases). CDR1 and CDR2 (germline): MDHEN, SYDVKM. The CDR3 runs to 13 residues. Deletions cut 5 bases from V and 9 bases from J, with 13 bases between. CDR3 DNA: TGTGCCAGCAGTCCCCGGACTGGCTGGGAGCTGTTTTTT. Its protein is CASSPRTGWELFF.

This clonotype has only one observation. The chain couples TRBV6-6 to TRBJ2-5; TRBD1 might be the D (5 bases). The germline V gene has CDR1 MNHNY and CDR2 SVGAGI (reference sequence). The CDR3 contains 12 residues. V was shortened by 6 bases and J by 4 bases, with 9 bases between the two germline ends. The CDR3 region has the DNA TGTGCCAGCAGGGAAACAGGAGAGACCCAGTACTTC. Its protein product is CASRETGETQYF.

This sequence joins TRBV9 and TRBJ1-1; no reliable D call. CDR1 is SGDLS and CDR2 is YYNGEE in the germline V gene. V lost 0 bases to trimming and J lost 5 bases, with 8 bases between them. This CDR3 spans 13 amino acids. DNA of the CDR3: TGTGCCAGCAGCGTAGCGGCAGCGACTGAAGCTTTCTTT. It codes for CASSVAAATEAFF.

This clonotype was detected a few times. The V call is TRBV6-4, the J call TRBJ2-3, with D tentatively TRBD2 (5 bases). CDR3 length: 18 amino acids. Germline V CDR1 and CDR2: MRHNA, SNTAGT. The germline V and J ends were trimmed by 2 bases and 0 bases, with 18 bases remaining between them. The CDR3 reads CASSDEGGVRGSTDTQYF. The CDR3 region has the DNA TGTGCCAGCAGTGACGAGGGTGGGGTTCGCGGTAGCACAGATACGCAGTATTTT.

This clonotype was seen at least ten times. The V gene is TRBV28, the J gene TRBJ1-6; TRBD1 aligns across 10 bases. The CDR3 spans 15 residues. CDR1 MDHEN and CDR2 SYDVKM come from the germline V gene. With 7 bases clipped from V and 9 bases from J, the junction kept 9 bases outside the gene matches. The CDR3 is CASTTTGTGVSPLHF. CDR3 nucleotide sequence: TGTGCCAGCACGACAACCGGGACAGGGGTTTCACCCCTCCACTTT.

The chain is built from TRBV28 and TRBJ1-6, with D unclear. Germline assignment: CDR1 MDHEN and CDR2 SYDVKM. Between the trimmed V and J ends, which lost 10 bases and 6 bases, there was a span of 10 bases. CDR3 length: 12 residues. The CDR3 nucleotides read TGTGCCACCGCCGAAATTAATTCACCCCTCCACTTT. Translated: CATAEINSPLHF. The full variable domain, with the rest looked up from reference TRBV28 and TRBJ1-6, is DVKVTQSSRYLVKRTGEKVFLECVQDMDHENMFWYRQDPGLGLRLIYFSYDVKMKEKGDIPEGYSVSREKKERFSLILESASTNQTSMYLCATAEINSPLHFGNGTRLTVT.

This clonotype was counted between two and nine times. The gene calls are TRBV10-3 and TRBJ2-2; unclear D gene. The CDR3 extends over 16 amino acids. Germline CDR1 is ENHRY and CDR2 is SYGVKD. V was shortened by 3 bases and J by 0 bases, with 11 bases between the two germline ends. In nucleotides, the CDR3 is TGTGCCATCAGTGATTTGGTCGGAGCGAACACCGGGGAGCTGTTTTTT. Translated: CAISDLVGANTGELFF.